This TCR beta chain is drawn from a study of blood T cell repertoires in COVID-19. The CDR3 sequence is 14 residues long. Trimming cost V 4 bases and J 1 base, with 9 bases left between them. In germline, CDR1 is MDHEN, CDR2 SYDVKM. The method was immunoSEQ multiplex PCR; TCRdb's version includes in-frame clones alone and lacks a portion of them. The repertoire holds 270,000 or so clones, 65% to 90% seen once, with about 14% in the top ten. The sample holds a few counts of this clone. V gene TRBV28 combines with J gene TRBJ2-3; perhaps TRBD1 as D (5 bases). The receptor was derived from a human donor in a cohort sampled during active COVID-19. The sample was peripheral blood. CDR3 nucleotide sequence: TGTGCCAGCAGTTCCCAAGGGGGCACAGATACGCAGTATTTT. Its protein is CASSSQGGTDTQYF.